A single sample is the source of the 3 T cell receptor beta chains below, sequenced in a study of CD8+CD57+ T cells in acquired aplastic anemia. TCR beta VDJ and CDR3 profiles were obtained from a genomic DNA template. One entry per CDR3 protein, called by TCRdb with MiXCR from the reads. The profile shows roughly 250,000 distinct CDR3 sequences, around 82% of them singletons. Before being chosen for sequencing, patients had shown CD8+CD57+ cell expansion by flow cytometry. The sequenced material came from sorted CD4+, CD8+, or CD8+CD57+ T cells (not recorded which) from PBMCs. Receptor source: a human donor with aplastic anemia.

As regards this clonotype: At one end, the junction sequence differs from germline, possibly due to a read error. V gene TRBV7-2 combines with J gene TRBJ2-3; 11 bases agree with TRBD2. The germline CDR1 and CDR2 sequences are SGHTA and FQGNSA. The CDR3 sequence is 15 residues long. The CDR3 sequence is CASSLGTSGDYAHYF. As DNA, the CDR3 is TGTGCCAGCAGCTTGGGGACTAGCGGAGACTATGCGCACTATTTT.

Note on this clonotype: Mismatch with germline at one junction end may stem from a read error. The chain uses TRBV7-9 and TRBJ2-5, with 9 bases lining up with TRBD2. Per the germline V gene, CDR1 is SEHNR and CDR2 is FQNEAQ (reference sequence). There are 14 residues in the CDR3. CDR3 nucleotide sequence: TGTGCCAGCAGCTTTGGCAGAAGCGGGGGGACCGATGACTTC. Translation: CASSFGRSGGTDDF.

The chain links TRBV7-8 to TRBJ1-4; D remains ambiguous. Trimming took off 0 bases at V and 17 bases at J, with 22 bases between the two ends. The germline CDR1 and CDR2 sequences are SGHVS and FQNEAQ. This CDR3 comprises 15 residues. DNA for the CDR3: TGTGCCAGCAGCTTAGCGGGAGGAACCAATACGCAGTATTTTTTT. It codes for CASSLAGGTNTQYFF.